Listed below are T cell receptor beta chains from one sample, sequenced in a study of blood T cell repertoires in COVID-19. Assay: immunoSEQ multiplex PCR; the TCRdb copy retains only in-frame clones and omits some. The sample lists about 180,000 clones, roughly 77% occurring once. Input material: peripheral blood. All receptors derive from a man in his sixties or seventies with active or convalescent COVID-19. Each CDR3 is given with its conserved first and last residue. A D gene is named only where the DNA matches it firmly. Clone size, where shown, is once, few, many, or a class for clones that have expanded.

NA	TRBV7-2	NA	TRBJ2-3	CASSPSGTPSTDTQYF	TGTGCCAGCAGCCCTTCTGGCACCCCTAGCACAGATACGCAGTATTTT
TRBD1	TRBV5-1	once	TRBJ1-1	CASRRQGLNTEAFF	TGCGCCAGTAGAAGACAGGGACTGAACACTGAAGCTTTCTTT
NA	TRBV3-1/TRBV3-2	NA	TRBJ1-2	CASSQDISPRGIYGYTF	TGTGCCAGCAGCCAAGACATAAGCCCCCGAGGGATCTACGGCTACACCTTC
NA	TRBV19	NA	TRBJ1-3	CASRQFSSGNTIYF	TGTGCCAGTAGACAGTTTTCCTCTGGAAACACCATATATTTT
NA	TRBV7-9	few	TRBJ2-3	CASSLAVLPTDTQYF	TGTGCCAGCAGCTTAGCTGTCCTCCCCACAGATACGCAGTATTTT
TRBD2	TRBV19	NA	TRBJ2-1	CASSVSGADNEQFF	TGTGCCAGTAGCGTGAGCGGGGCAGATAATGAGCAGTTCTTC
NA	TRBV30	NA	TRBJ2-1	CACPRVPGQGNSYNEQFF	TGTGCCTGTCCTCGAGTCCCGGGACAAGGGAACTCCTACAATGAGCAGTTCTTC
TRBD1	TRBV20-1	NA	TRBJ1-5	CSASIRDRGFLAQHF	TGCAGTGCTAGTATTAGGGACAGGGGGTTTTTGGCCCAGCATTTT
NA	TRBV29-1	NA	TRBJ1-2	CSVRGIYGYTF	TGCAGCGTTAGGGGCATCTATGGCTACACCTTC
TRBD1	TRBV6-5	NA	TRBJ1-2	CASSYLTGGDGYTF	TGTGCCAGCAGTTACCTTACAGGGGGGGATGGCTACACCTTC
NA	TRBV5-5	NA	TRBJ2-7	CASSSFGGYEQYF	TGTGCCAGCAGCTCCTTCGGGGGCTACGAGCAGTACTTC
NA	TRBV5-6	NA	TRBJ1-4	CASSLGEEGSEKLFF	TGTGCCAGCAGCTTGGGGGAGGAGGGAAGTGAAAAACTGTTTTTT
NA	TRBV30	NA	TRBJ1-1	CAWSPVTGNTEAFF	TGTGCCTGGAGTCCCGTGACAGGGAACACTGAAGCTTTCTTT
NA	TRBV5-4	NA	TRBJ2-1	CATRVLEASYNEQFF	TGTGCCACCCGCGTCCTTGAGGCCTCCTACAATGAGCAGTTCTTC
NA	TRBV5-1	NA	TRBJ2-5	CASSLGGQETQYF	TGCGCCAGCAGCTTGGGAGGGCAAGAGACCCAGTACTTC
TRBD2	TRBV28	NA	TRBJ2-5	CASSSSGSEGETQYF	TGTGCCAGCAGTTCTAGCGGGAGTGAGGGAGAGACCCAGTACTTC
TRBD1	TRBV19	NA	TRBJ2-6	CASSRAGTDLSGANVLTF	TGTGCCAGTAGTCGAGCCGGGACAGATCTCTCTGGGGCCAACGTCCTGACTTTC
TRBD2	TRBV7-7	NA	TRBJ2-5	CASSLGLAEETQYF	TGTGCTAGCAGCTTAGGACTAGCGGAAGAGACCCAGTACTTC
NA	TRBV30	NA	TRBJ2-3	CAWSVQGGADTQYF	TGTGCCTGGAGTGTACAGGGGGGGGCAGATACGCAGTATTTT
TRBD1	TRBV19	many	TRBJ2-7	CASSIGGGRHEQYF	TGTGCCAGTAGTATAGGAGGGGGCCGCCACGAGCAGTACTTC
TRBD1	TRBV18	NA	TRBJ2-5	CASSPRQGSQETQYF	TGTGCCAGCTCACCCAGACAGGGTTCCCAGGAGACCCAGTACTTC
TRBD1	TRBV7-2	once	TRBJ1-2	CASSSTGQGYGYTF	TGTGCCAGCAGCTCAACTGGACAGGGCTATGGCTACACCTTC
NA	TRBV5-1	NA	TRBJ1-1	CASSPGTLRTEAFF	TGCGCCAGCAGCCCCGGTACCTTGAGGACTGAAGCTTTCTTT
NA	TRBV6-5	NA	TRBJ1-4	CASSYAARGGEKLFF	TGTGCCAGCAGTTACGCCGCTAGAGGCGGGGAAAAACTGTTTTTT
TRBD1	TRBV28	few	TRBJ1-1	CASSFIAGTENTEAFF	TGTGCCAGCAGTTTTATTGCCGGGACAGAAAACACTGAAGCTTTCTTT
NA	TRBV19	NA	TRBJ2-1	CASSYRSTSEQFF	TGTGCCAGTAGTTATCGTAGTACTTCTGAGCAGTTCTTC
NA	TRBV7-9	NA	TRBJ1-2	CASRPSGGGYTF	TGTGCCAGCAGGCCGAGTGGAGGTGGCTACACCTTC
TRBD1	TRBV9	NA	TRBJ1-5	CASGTVGDQPQHF	TGTGCCAGTGGGACAGTCGGGGATCAGCCCCAGCATTTT
TRBD1	TRBV18	NA	TRBJ1-2	CASSPTGQGANYGYTF	TGTGCCAGCTCACCTACGGGACAGGGAGCTAACTATGGCTACACCTTC
TRBD2	TRBV7-9	NA	TRBJ2-1	CASSSTSGGSYNEQFF	TGTGCCAGCAGTTCGACTAGCGGGGGCTCCTACAATGAGCAGTTCTTC
NA	TRBV27	NA	TRBJ2-5	CASSLFGEDKGREETQYF	TGTGCCAGCAGTTTATTTGGGGAGGATAAGGGACGGGAGGAGACCCAGTACTTC
TRBD1	TRBV27	NA	TRBJ1-3	CASSPGQGRNTIYF	TGTGCCAGCAGTCCCGGACAGGGGCGAAACACCATATATTTT
TRBD1	TRBV11-2	NA	TRBJ1-1	CASSPSGTGVTTEAFF	TGTGCCAGCAGCCCCTCCGGGACAGGGGTAACCACTGAAGCTTTCTTT
NA	TRBV5-6	many	TRBJ1-3	CASTDWAGNTIYF	TGTGCCAGCACCGATTGGGCCGGAAACACCATATATTTT
NA	TRBV5-1	NA	TRBJ2-3	CASSLAGADTQYF	TGCGCCAGCAGCTTGGCAGGGGCAGATACGCAGTATTTT
TRBD1	TRBV5-8	NA	TRBJ1-2	CASSWGQEPNYGYTF	TGTGCCAGCAGCTGGGGACAGGAGCCTAACTATGGCTACACCTTC
NA	TRBV7-9	NA	TRBJ2-1	CASRYLTGSGDEQFF	TGTGCCAGCAGATACCTCACAGGGTCCGGCGATGAGCAGTTCTTC
NA	TRBV7-2	NA	TRBJ2-2	CASSFLEGELFF	TGTGCCAGCAGCTTCTTGGAGGGGGAGCTGTTTTTT
TRBD1	TRBV19	NA	TRBJ1-2	CASSVSGTANYGYTF	TGTGCCAGTAGTGTTTCCGGGACAGCCAACTATGGCTACACCTTC
NA	TRBV7-9	NA	TRBJ1-4	CASSPGAGALRLSNEKLFF	TGTGCCAGCAGCCCAGGAGCGGGGGCCCTAAGGTTGTCTAATGAAAAACTGTTTTTT
TRBD1	TRBV15	few	TRBJ1-2	CATSREGQGLGYTF	TGTGCCACCAGCAGAGAGGGACAGGGGCTTGGCTACACCTTC
TRBD1	TRBV10-3	NA	TRBJ1-1	CAIRGQSTEAFF	TGTGCCATCAGGGGACAGTCCACTGAAGCTTTCTTT
NA	TRBV20-1	NA	TRBJ1-1	CSASVPYMNTEAFF	TGCAGTGCTAGTGTCCCGTACATGAACACTGAAGCTTTCTTT
NA	TRBV3-1/TRBV3-2	NA	TRBJ1-1	CASSSQTNMNTEAFF	TGTGCCAGCAGCTCCCAGACAAACATGAACACTGAAGCTTTCTTT